The T cell receptor (beta chain) under discussion was sequenced for a study of Graves' ophthalmopathy and Graves' hyperthyroidism. On the study more broadly: Pretreatment peripheral blood was obtained at initial diagnosis. Study-wide results and caveats: A model of 13 signatures distinguished ophthalmopathy from stable hyperthyroidism at approximately 88% sensitivity and 81.08% specificity.

With regard to this clonotype: Its antigen is undetermined.

The CDR3 totals 17 residues. The germline gives CDR1 MNHNS, CDR2 SASEGT. The V end was cut by 1 base, the J end by 2 bases, with 17 bases between. Scientists amplified the TCR beta CDR3 regions from RNA transcripts. HTBI primers were used in a first-round RT-PCR, which preceded a second-round multiplex PCR. Using its own MiXCR run on the multiplex PCR reads, TCRdb lists one record per CDR3 protein. The sample comprises 600,000 to 950,000 distinct CDR3 sequences, about 44% of which are singletons, and approximately 46% rests with the top ten. In this cohort, patients with other autoimmune diseases, uncontrolled infections, pregnancy or lactation were excluded.

This TCR was recovered from an adult man with Graves' ophthalmopathy. This sequence joins TRBV6-1 and TRBJ1-1; D not resolved. Sequencing input: peripheral blood. CDR3 loop: CASSEGLGFSTNTEAFF. DNA for the CDR3: TGTGCCAGCAGTGAAGGGTTGGGGTTTAGCACCAACACTGAAGCTTTCTTT.